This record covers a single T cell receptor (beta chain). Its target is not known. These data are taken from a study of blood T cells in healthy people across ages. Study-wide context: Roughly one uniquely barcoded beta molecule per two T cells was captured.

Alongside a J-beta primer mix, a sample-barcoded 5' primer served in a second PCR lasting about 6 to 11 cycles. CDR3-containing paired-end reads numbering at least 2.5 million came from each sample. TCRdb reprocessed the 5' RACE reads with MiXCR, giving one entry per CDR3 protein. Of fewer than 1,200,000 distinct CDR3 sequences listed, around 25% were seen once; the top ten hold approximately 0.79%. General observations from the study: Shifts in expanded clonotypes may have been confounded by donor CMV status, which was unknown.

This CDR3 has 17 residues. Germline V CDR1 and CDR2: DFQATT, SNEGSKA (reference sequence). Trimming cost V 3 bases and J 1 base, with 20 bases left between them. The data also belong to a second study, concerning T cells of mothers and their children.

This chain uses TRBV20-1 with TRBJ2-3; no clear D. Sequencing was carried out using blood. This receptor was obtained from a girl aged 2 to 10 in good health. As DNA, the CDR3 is TGCAGTGCTAGGAATTTGGAGAGGAGATACGGCACAGATACGCAGTATTTT. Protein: CSARNLERRYGTDTQYF.